Listed here are 28 T cell receptor beta chains from one sample, sequenced in a study of T cells in Graves' hyperthyroidism and ophthalmopathy. The investigators amplified TCR beta CDR3 regions from RNA transcripts. HTBI primers were the set used in a first-round RT-PCR of the TCR CDR3. TCRdb fed the multiplex PCR reads into MiXCR, producing one record per CDR3 protein. The table has around 240,000 distinct CDR3 sequences, less than 20% seen once. Sequencing input: blood. The receptors shown here come from a woman aged 18 to 35 with Graves' ophthalmopathy.

This clonotype was seen ten or more times. CDR3 in DNA: TGTGCCAGTAGTATCGGTATGAACACTGAAGCTTTCTTT. As protein: CASSIGMNTEAFF. V gene TRBV19 combines with J gene TRBJ1-1; D is uncertain. CDR1 and CDR2 (germline): LNHDA, SQIVND (reference sequence). CDR3 length equals 13 residues. Trimming took off 3 bases at V and 0 bases at J, with 5 bases between the two ends.

At least ten counts were recorded for this clonotype. This chain links TRBV4-1 with TRBJ1-4, with D perhaps TRBD1 (6 bases). Per the germline V gene, CDR1 is MGHRA and CDR2 is YSYEKL. The CDR3 loop spans 16 amino acids. V shed 0 bases and J shed 8 bases, with 16 bases lying between them. DNA for the CDR3: TGCGCCAGCAGCCAAGATCTTTTGGGGGCTTGGGAAAAACTGTTTTTT. This gives the protein CASSQDLLGAWEKLFF.

This clonotype was recorded many times. The chain is built from TRBV2 and TRBJ1-2; the D is unclear. This CDR3 contains 13 residues. Trimming cost V 10 bases and J 3 bases, with 15 bases left between them. Germline values: CDR1 SNHLY, CDR2 FYNNEI. The DNA of the CDR3 is TGTGCCACCACTGGATCGGCAGACTATGGCTACACCTTC. Residues: CATTGSADYGYTF.

In this sample, this clonotype turned up many times. The chain uses TRBV7-8 and TRBJ2-7; no reliable D call. CDR3 length: 13 amino acids. V was trimmed by 3 bases and J by 3 bases, leaving 9 bases between them. The germline V gene encodes CDR1 SGHVS and CDR2 FQNEAQ. The CDR3 nucleotides read TGTGCCAGCAGCTTGGATACTCTCTACGAGCAGTACTTC. It is translated as CASSLDTLYEQYF.

The sample holds many counts of this clonotype. V gene TRBV6-1 combines with J gene TRBJ1-4; D is perhaps TRBD1 (5 bases). Trimming shortened V by 3 bases and J by 10 bases, and 15 bases separated the two germline ends. Germline assignment: CDR1 MNHNS and CDR2 SASEGT. The CDR3 sequence is 14 residues long. In nucleotides, the CDR3 is TGTGCCAGCAGTGAGGGACTGACTAATCGAAAACTGTTTTTT. It codes for CASSEGLTNRKLFF.

This clonotype was observed many times. The V and J genes are TRBV5-1 and TRBJ1-3, with D hard to call. The CDR3 has 12 amino acids. Trimming stripped 5 bases from V and 3 bases from J, with 6 bases between. Germline CDR1 is SGHRS and CDR2 is YFSETQ. The CDR3 DNA is TGCGCCAGCAGAGCGGATGGAAACACCATATATTTT. Translating it yields CASRADGNTIYF.

This clonotype has ten or more counts. The chain couples TRBV7-9 to TRBJ2-7; no reliable D call. The CDR3 extends over 15 amino acids. V was clipped by 0 bases and J by 2 bases, with 11 bases between them. CDR1 is SEHNR, CDR2 FQNEAQ, per germline (reference sequence). CDR3: CASSLAGSRAYEQYF. The CDR3 region has the DNA TGTGCCAGCAGCTTAGCCGGCAGTCGGGCCTACGAGCAGTACTTC.

The table lists this clonotype with many counts. The V call is TRBV5-6, the J call TRBJ2-1; the match to TRBD2 covers 7 bases. V shed 4 bases, J shed 3 bases, and the junction held 10 bases outside the gene matches. This CDR3 has 16 amino acids. The germline V gene has CDR1 SGHDT and CDR2 YYEEEE. CDR3 amino acids: CASSGPSGHVYNEQFF. As DNA, the CDR3 is TGTGCCAGCAGCGGTCCTAGCGGACACGTCTACAATGAGCAGTTCTTC.

At least ten counts were recorded for this clonotype. The V call is TRBV15, the J call TRBJ2-3; D possibly corresponds to TRBD1 (5 bases). Trimming cost V 2 bases and J 2 bases, with 14 bases left between them. CDR3 size: 16 residues. CDR1 and CDR2 from the germline V gene are LNHNV and YYDKDF (reference sequence). The CDR3 is CATSRTSTVNTDTQYF. In DNA form, the CDR3 reads TGTGCCACCAGCAGAACTTCGACAGTTAACACAGATACGCAGTATTTT. Combining the CDR3 with reference TRBV15 and TRBJ2-3 gives the whole variable domain DAMVIQNPRYQVTQFGKPVTLSCSQTLNHNVMYWYQQKSSQAPKLLFHYYDKDFNNEADTPDNFQSRRPNTSFCFLDIRSPGLGDTAMYLCATSRTSTVNTDTQYFGPGTRLTVL.

This clonotype showed up many times. This chain links TRBV30 with TRBJ1-2, with D possibly TRBD1 on 6 matching bases. V dropped 0 bases and J dropped 7 bases, with 15 bases sitting between them. CDR3 size: 14 residues. Germline V gene lookup returns CDR1 GTSNPN and CDR2 SVGIG (reference sequence). The CDR3 reads CAWSVGIRGAGYTF. CDR3 DNA: TGTGCCTGGAGTGTGGGGATCCGGGGGGCTGGCTACACCTTC.

This clonotype was recorded many times. This rearrangement joins TRBV7-3 to TRBJ2-5, with 8 bases aligning to TRBD2. The V gene end was trimmed by 2 bases and the J gene end by 5 bases; junction bases not matched to a gene: 7. The CDR3 runs to 15 residues. Germline V CDR1 and CDR2: SGHTA, FQGTGA. The CDR3 region has the DNA TGTGCCAGCAGCTTAGGAGCGGGGGTTGGGGAGACCCAGTACTTC. Protein product: CASSLGAGVGETQYF.

The gene calls are TRBV7-3 and TRBJ2-2; TRBD1 or TRBD2 may be the D gene (6 bases each). This CDR3 comprises 15 residues. Trimming pared 2 bases from V and 7 bases from J, leaving 14 bases between. Germline CDR1 SGHTA, CDR2 FQGTGA. The chain's CDR3 is CASSLLGGRDGELFF. Written as DNA, the CDR3 is TGTGCCAGCAGCTTACTTGGGGGGCGAGACGGGGAGCTGTTTTTT.

In this sample, this clonotype turned up many times. V gene TRBV19 combines with J gene TRBJ2-2; D is unclear. V shed 8 bases and J shed 0 bases, with 7 bases lying between them. This CDR3 region has 13 residues. From germline, CDR1 is LNHDA and CDR2 SQIVND (reference sequence). The CDR3 region is CASETANTGELFF. The CDR3 region has the DNA TGTGCCAGTGAAACAGCGAACACCGGGGAGCTGTTTTTT.

The table lists this clonotype with many counts. One junction end disagrees with the germline gene, perhaps due to a read error. The rearrangement uses TRBV5-1 and TRBJ2-7; tentatively, D is TRBD1 or TRBD2 (5 bases each). This CDR3 region has 12 residues. CDR1 is SGHRS, CDR2 YFSETQ, per germline. The CDR3 loop is CAGSLGAYEQYF. The CDR3 region has the DNA TGCGCCGGCAGCTTGGGGGCCTACGAGCAGTACTTC.

Many counts were recorded for this clonotype. V usage is TRBV20-1 and J usage is TRBJ2-4; unclear D gene. Between the trimmed V and J ends, which lost 1 base and 7 bases, there was a span of 8 bases. Germline V gives CDR1 DFQATT, CDR2 SNEGSKA (reference sequence). CDR3 length: 12 residues. As DNA, the CDR3 is TGCAGTGCTAGAGGGGTTGGCAACATTCAGTACTTC. Its protein is CSARGVGNIQYF.

The chain uses TRBV12-3 or TRBV12-4 and TRBJ2-1, with D perhaps TRBD2 (6 bases). This CDR3 has 15 amino acids. The ends were cut back, 5 bases at V and 15 bases at J, with 26 bases in the middle. CDR3 coding DNA: TGTGCCAGCAGTCCAATTCCCGACGGGACTCAACCACCGTTCTTC. Its protein is CASSPIPDGTQPPFF.

The V call is TRBV3-1, the J call TRBJ2-7; the D gene could be TRBD1 or TRBD2 (6 bases each). Germline V gene data show CDR1 as LGHDT and CDR2 as YNNKEL (reference sequence). This CDR3 spans 16 amino acids. Trimming took 4 bases from V and 12 from J, leaving 28 bases between them. CDR3 residues: CASSLTPRDTHYGGYF. As DNA, the CDR3 is TGTGCCAGCAGCCTGACCCCCCGGGACACCCACTACGGGGGGTACTTC.

This clonotype was counted at least ten times. CDR3 region: CASSQVSPDAFQETQYF. The CDR3 region has the DNA TGTGCCAGCAGCCAAGTAAGCCCCGACGCCTTCCAAGAGACCCAGTACTTC. The chain links TRBV4-2 to TRBJ2-5, with D unresolved. Germline V gene data show CDR1 as LGHNA and CDR2 as YNFKEQ. V lost 1 base to trimming and J lost 1 base, with 16 bases between them. The CDR3 is 17 residues long.

A remark on this clonotype: This may be a read error: a much more frequent sequence differs by one nucleotide. The chain couples TRBV24-1 to TRBJ2-2; the match to TRBD2 covers 8 bases. Germline V lookup: CDR1 KGHDR, CDR2 SFDVKD. The CDR3 runs to 17 residues. V lost 4 bases to trimming and J lost 4 bases; unmatched junction nucleotides: 10. CDR3 region: CATSEFHSGISTGELFF. CDR3 nucleotide sequence: TGTGCCACCAGTGAATTTCATAGCGGGATCAGCACCGGGGAGCTGTTTTTT.

This clonotype has a count of ten or more. This chain connects TRBV29-1 to TRBJ2-5; unclear D gene. The V gene's germline CDR1 is SQVTM and CDR2 ANQGSEA. The CDR3 length is 16 residues. V lost 3 bases to trimming and J lost 0 bases, with 17 bases between them. CDR3 sequence: CSVDSQNNWYQETQYF. CDR3 DNA sequence: TGCAGCGTTGATTCGCAGAATAATTGGTACCAAGAGACCCAGTACTTC.

This clonotype was seen ten or more times. V and J are TRBV4-1 and TRBJ2-3, with 7 bases that match TRBD2. V was clipped by 3 bases and J by 2 bases; unmatched bases: 2. The V gene's germline CDR1 is MGHRA and CDR2 YSYEKL. CDR3 length: 14 amino acids. This chain's CDR3 is CASSQGTTTDTQYF. CDR3 nucleotide sequence: TGCGCCAGCAGCCAGGGGACTACCACAGATACGCAGTATTTT.

This clonotype has ten or more counts. Here the CDR3 DNA reads TGTGCCAGCAGCTTCCAGGGCACCAATTCACCCCTCCACTTT. Protein sequence: CASSFQGTNSPLHF. The rearrangement joins TRBV7-2 to TRBJ1-6; perhaps TRBD1 as D (5 bases). CDR1 is SGHTA, CDR2 FQGNSA, per germline. Trimming cost V 3 bases and J 7 bases, with 10 bases left between them. This CDR3 is 14 amino acids long. The full variable domain, in which reference TRBV7-2 and TRBJ1-6 provide the parts outside the CDR3, is GAGVSQSPSNKVTEKGKDVELRCDPISGHTALYWYRQSLGQGLEFLIYFQGNSAPDKSGLPSDRFSAERTGGSVSTLTIQRTQQEDSAVYLCASSFQGTNSPLHFGNGTRLTVT.

On this clonotype: Being one base from a much bigger clone, this may be a read error. The chain is built from TRBV19 and TRBJ2-1, with 10 bases lining up with TRBD2. This CDR3 has 15 amino acids. Germline values: CDR1 LNHDA, CDR2 SQIVND (reference sequence). Germline trimming cut 5 bases from V and 6 bases from J; bases unmatched to any gene: 7. The CDR3 nucleotides are TGTGCCAGTAGTTTCGGGACTAGCGCCTGCAATGAGCAGTTCTTC. Amino acid sequence: CASSFGTSACNEQFF.

Concerning this clonotype: Being one base from a much bigger clone, this may be a read error. The CDR3 DNA sequence: TGTGCCACCAGCACGTCGAGCTCCTACGAGCGGTACTTC. Protein: CATSTSSSYERYF. The J gene is TRBJ2-7, the V gene TRBV15; D gene unclear. The CDR3 runs to 13 residues. From germline, CDR1 is LNHNV and CDR2 YYDKDF (reference sequence).

This clonotype showed up many times. The rearrangement uses TRBV12-3 or TRBV12-4 and TRBJ2-7; 9 positions agree with TRBD1. The ends lost 6 bases at V and 2 bases at J; junction bases unmatched: 8. There are 15 residues in the CDR3. CDR3 nucleotide sequence: TGTGCCAGCAGCTTAACCGGGACAGGGACCTACGAGCAGTACTTC. Protein product: CASSLTGTGTYEQYF.

This clonotype has ten or more counts. V and J are TRBV11-2 and TRBJ2-3; no clear D gene. Looked up from germline, CDR1 is SGHAT and CDR2 is FQNNGV. The CDR3 length is 14 residues. V was clipped by 5 bases and J by 0 bases, with 9 bases between them. This chain's CDR3 is CASSHNQSTDTQYF. For the CDR3, the DNA is TGTGCCAGCAGCCATAACCAGAGCACAGATACGCAGTATTTT.

In this sample, this clonotype turned up a few times. The rearrangement links TRBV7-9 to TRBJ1-4; 10 bases agree with TRBD1. The V gene end was trimmed by 5 bases and the J gene end by 8 bases; junction bases not matched to a gene: 11. Germline loops: CDR1 SEHNR, CDR2 FQNEAQ (reference sequence). This CDR3 spans 16 amino acids. The CDR3 coding sequence is TGTGCCAGCAGCCTTCCTCTAGGACAGGGGGAAGAAAAACTGTTTTTT. It is translated as CASSLPLGQGEEKLFF.

This clonotype was seen many times. The chain has TRBV7-2 and TRBJ2-7; TRBD2 aligns across 14 bases. V dropped 2 bases and J dropped 5; count of bases not matched to a gene: 5. CDR1 is SGHTA, CDR2 FQGNSA, per germline. This CDR3 has 16 residues. CDR3 in amino acids: CASSLRTSGRRHEQYF. The CDR3 DNA reads TGTGCCAGCAGCTTAAGGACTAGCGGGAGGAGACACGAGCAGTACTTC. Variable domain in full (rest from reference TRBV7-2 and TRBJ2-7): GAGVSQSPSNKVTEKGKDVELRCDPISGHTALYWYRQSLGQGLEFLIYFQGNSAPDKSGLPSDRFSAERTGGSVSTLTIQRTQQEDSAVYLCASSLRTSGRRHEQYFGPGTRLTVT.